This T cell receptor (beta chain) was found in a study of identical twins. Concerning this clonotype: Its cognate antigen is unknown.

Overall study findings and caveats: Twins showed weaker excess sharing in their beta out-of-frame sequences.

Unique molecular identifiers were in the cDNA, with template-switch universal primer binding. TCRdb analysed the 5' RACE reads with MiXCR anew, one entry per CDR3 protein. The sample shows around 1.7 million distinct CDR3 sequences, 32% of them seen only once. Looked up from germline, CDR1 is DFQATT and CDR2 is SNEGSKA (reference sequence). Trimming removed 8 bases from V and 2 bases from J; junction bases left unmatched: 7. The CDR3 is 13 residues long. This clonotype originated in a newborn girl in good health. Specimen: cord blood. The rearrangement links TRBV20-1 to TRBJ2-5; TRBD1 aligns across 8 bases. The CDR3 protein is CSTRDRQQETQYF. CDR3 sequence (DNA): TGCAGTACTCGGGACAGGCAACAAGAGACCCAGTACTTC.